Following are 9 T cell receptor beta chains from one sample sequenced in a study of cytomegalovirus exposure and HLA in healthy donors. It was with 60 Vbeta and 13 Jbeta primers that the PCR ran. Generated by immunoSEQ multiplex PCR, the TCRdb table keeps only in-frame clones and is missing some. The repertoire has around 100,000 clones, around 81% of them found once; the top ten carry roughly 3.8%. The sequenced material came from PBMCs. Source of these receptors: a female donor in good health and CMV-seropositive.

The gene calls are TRBV20-1 and TRBJ2-5; D not resolved. The germline gives CDR1 DFQATT, CDR2 SNEGSKA (reference sequence). The CDR3 runs to 11 residues. V shed 3 bases and J shed 5 bases, with 7 bases lying between them. The CDR3 nucleotides are TGCAGTGCTAGTCCCTTTGAGACCCAGTACTTC. Translated, it gives CSASPFETQYF.

The chain has TRBV10-3 and TRBJ2-5, with TRBD1 matching 9 bases. V lost 10 bases and J lost 11; bases outside the gene matches: 17. Germline values: CDR1 ENHRY, CDR2 SYGVKD. The CDR3 contains 14 residues. CDR3 sequence: CATFGGQGTREQYF. In DNA form, the CDR3 reads TGTGCCACCTTCGGGGGACAGGGAACGCGGGAGCAGTACTTC.

This clone was recorded only once. The rearrangement joins TRBV27 to TRBJ2-3; 7 positions match TRBD2. After removal of 3 bases from V and 2 bases from J, the junction contained 8 bases not matched to a gene. The CDR3 is 16 residues long. Germline assignment: CDR1 MNHEY and CDR2 SMNVEV (reference sequence). CDR3 sequence: CASSFIGLVSTDTQYF. CDR3 sequence (DNA): TGTGCCAGCAGTTTCATCGGACTAGTTTCCACAGATACGCAGTATTTT.

This clone showed up just a few times. The rearrangement links TRBV4-1 to TRBJ2-7; a weak D match, TRBD1 (7 bases). The V end lost 3 bases, the J end lost 2 bases, and 17 bases lay between the germline ends. The germline V gene has CDR1 MGHRA and CDR2 YSYEKL. CDR3 length: 16 residues. The CDR3 protein is CASSHVGGQNPYEQYF. The CDR3 DNA follows: TGCGCCAGCAGCCACGTGGGGGGACAGAATCCCTACGAGCAGTACTTC.

The rearrangement uses TRBV6-5 and TRBJ1-2; 8 positions match TRBD1. V shed 7 bases and J 7 bases; nucleotides not matched to a gene: 8. Germline V gives CDR1 MNHEY, CDR2 SVGAGI. The CDR3 length is 13 residues. The CDR3 sequence: CASTNTDRGGYTF. The CDR3 nucleotides read TGTGCCAGCACCAACACCGACAGGGGTGGCTACACCTTC.

The chain joins TRBV27 to TRBJ1-1; 8 nucleotides match TRBD1. The CDR3 runs to 12 residues. V dropped 6 bases and J dropped 5; count of bases not matched to a gene: 2. In germline, CDR1 is MNHEY, CDR2 SMNVEV (reference sequence). CDR3 DNA: TGTGCCAGCAGGACAGGGGAAACTGAAGCTTTCTTT. It codes for CASRTGETEAFF.

V and J are TRBV4-1 and TRBJ1-2, with 7 bases aligning to TRBD1. Per the germline V gene, CDR1 is MGHRA and CDR2 is YSYEKL. The CDR3 totals 12 residues. Unmatched junction bases numbered 2, after V lost 6 bases and J lost 4 bases. CDR3 in DNA: TGCGCCAGCAGTAGGGACAGCTATGGCTACACCTTC. As protein: CASSRDSYGYTF.

The genes are TRBV4-1 and TRBJ1-1, with a possible D match to TRBD1 (5 bases). CDR1 is MGHRA, CDR2 YSYEKL, per germline. Deletions cut 1 base from V and 11 bases from J, with 14 bases between. The CDR3 is made up of 13 amino acids. CDR3 region: CASSQVGGERAFF. The CDR3 region has the DNA TGCGCCAGCAGCCAAGTTGGGGGGGAGAGGGCTTTCTTT.

This rearrangement joins TRBV6-1 to TRBJ1-2; possibly TRBD1 for D (6 bases). The length of the CDR3 is 13 residues. Trimming left V 5 bases short and J 2 bases short, with 9 bases between. The germline V gene encodes CDR1 MNHNS and CDR2 SASEGT. CDR3 protein: CASSTDRNYGYTF. In DNA form, the CDR3 reads TGTGCCAGCAGTACGGACAGAAACTATGGCTACACCTTC.